Shown below are 8 T cell receptor beta chains from a single sample sequenced in a study of early T cells in non-severe SARS-CoV-2 infection. Each CDR3 protein is one row after TCRdb ran MiXCR on the 5' RACE reads. The profile shows tens of thousands of distinct CDR3 sequences, 9.3% of them singletons. Sequencing used whole blood. Receptors were obtained from an adult who was a healthcare worker with PCR-confirmed SARS-CoV-2 infection or an uninfected control (not recorded which).

The sample holds a few counts of this clonotype. The CDR3, as DNA: TGTGCCAGCAGGCCACCCGGCCCAGTGGATACGCAGTATTTT. Protein product: CASRPPGPVDTQYF. V is TRBV28 and J is TRBJ2-3; D not certain. The CDR3 extends over 14 amino acids. V was pared by 6 bases and J by 6 bases, with 16 bases between. Germline V CDR1 and CDR2: MDHEN, SYDVKM.

The chain carries TRBV10-3 and TRBJ2-7; weak D call: TRBD1 (6 bases). Trimming shortened V by 0 bases and J by 5 bases, and 11 bases separated the two germline ends. The germline V gene has CDR1 ENHRY and CDR2 SYGVKD. The CDR3 runs to 14 residues. The CDR3 reads CAISESQGRDEQYF. The DNA of the CDR3 is TGTGCCATCAGTGAGTCCCAGGGGAGAGACGAGCAGTACTTC.

The table lists this clonotype with a few counts. The CDR3 sequence is CASSSVDYEQYF. CDR3 coding DNA: TGTGCCAGCAGCTCCGTCGACTACGAGCAGTACTTC. The chain employs TRBV5-4 and TRBJ2-7; D remains ambiguous. Germline CDR1 and CDR2: SGHNT and YYREEE (reference sequence). The CDR3 is made up of 12 amino acids. V lost 3 bases, J lost 3 bases, and 7 bases lay in between.

This clonotype was observed a handful of times. This chain connects TRBV11-2 to TRBJ2-7; D remains ambiguous. Germline V gene sequence: CDR1 SGHAT, CDR2 FQNNGV. Between the trimmed V and J ends, which lost 5 bases and 2 bases, there was a span of 10 bases. This CDR3 spans 13 amino acids. CDR3 sequence: CASSPGLAYEQYF. CDR3 DNA sequence: TGTGCCAGCAGCCCCGGTCTTGCCTACGAGCAGTACTTC.

This clonotype showed up many times. This chain connects TRBV12-3 or TRBV12-4 to TRBJ2-1; D ambiguous. Trimming took 3 bases from V and 8 from J, leaving 26 bases between them. This CDR3 spans 18 amino acids. Here the CDR3 reads CASSLRLTGFRGGYEQFF. In DNA, the CDR3 is TGTGCCAGCAGTTTGAGGCTGACTGGTTTTAGAGGTGGCTATGAGCAGTTCTTC.

This clonotype was observed many times. V is TRBV19 and J is TRBJ1-4; D gene unclear. Germline loops: CDR1 LNHDA, CDR2 SQIVND (reference sequence). Between the trimmed V and J ends, which lost 5 bases and 5 bases, there was a span of 12 bases. The CDR3 extends over 14 amino acids. The CDR3 protein is CASSLEQANEKLFF. CDR3 coding DNA: TGTGCCAGTAGTTTGGAACAAGCAAATGAAAAACTGTTTTTT. The full variable domain, completed using reference TRBV19 and TRBJ1-4, is DGGITQSPKYLFRKEGQNVTLSCEQNLNHDAMYWYRQDPGQGLRLIYYSQIVNDFQKGDIAEGYSVSREKKESFPLTVTSAQKNPTAFYLCASSLEQANEKLFFGSGTQLSVL.

This clonotype occurred a few times. V gene TRBV15 combines with J gene TRBJ2-1; perhaps TRBD1 as D (6 bases). The V gene lost 1 base and the J gene lost 10 bases, with 17 bases spanning the gap. CDR1 is LNHNV, CDR2 YYDKDF, per germline (reference sequence). The CDR3 is 15 amino acids. CDR3 nucleotides: TGTGCCACCAGCAGAGGGGGGCCGACAAGCAGGGAGCAGTTCTTC. It translates to CATSRGGPTSREQFF.

This clonotype occurred a few times. The gene calls are TRBV10-3 and TRBJ1-1; D is uncertain. CDR3 length: 13 residues. V lost 7 bases, J lost 4 bases, and 13 bases lay in between. Germline lookup yields CDR1 ENHRY and CDR2 SYGVKD. The CDR3 loop is CAIKREEVTEAFF. CDR3 DNA: TGTGCCATCAAGCGTGAGGAGGTCACTGAAGCTTTCTTT.